Listed below are T cell receptor beta chains from one sample, sequenced in a study of T cell responses to AZD1222 COVID-19 vaccine. TCRdb's copy holds only in-frame clones and misses some; the assay was immunoSEQ multiplex PCR. The sample includes over 150,000 clones, approximately 90% seen only once; the top ten take 2.5% to 3.5%. This specimen was peripheral blood, taken on day 0 of AZD1222 vaccination. These receptors were obtained from an adult in good health. Both conserved end residues are part of each CDR3.

>TRBV30
CAWSVQGREKLFF
>TRBV11-2
CASSLVGGPNTGELFF
>TRBV27
CASNLPGSAEAFF
>TRBV9
CASSVAVSTDTQYF
>TRBV7-6
CASTTDPYEQYF
>TRBV20-1
CSARTSRWPFF
>TRBV18
CASSPLGDSNQPQHF
>TRBV19
CASSISTGTASGEQYF
>TRBV27
CASIGRVPGIRGGRTGELFF
>TRBV6-5
CASSPYRGGSYEQYF
>TRBV18
CASSPPWGASEAFF
>TRBV13
CASSEGGTGVQPQHF
>TRBV5-1
CASSLVPGTYEQYF
>TRBV2
CASSELQKPAYGYTF
>TRBV9
CASSASVAGELFF
>TRBV3-1/TRBV3-2
CASSLSGEETQYF
>TRBV6-5
CATTQRGGGTEAFF
>TRBV6-4
CASSEPGHTTYEQYF
>TRBV19
CASSIPNQPHTGQSSYEQYF
>TRBV6-6
CASSTGNEQYF
>TRBV2
CASSPAGFSTDTQYF
>TRBV19
CASSSGTGWNEKLFF
>TRBV2
CASGRTGDLASPLHF
>TRBV4-1
CASSQEAGQEGQPQHF
>TRBV7-9
CASSSTGDNEQFF
>TRBV19
CASSDGTGGPNTEAFF
>TRBV5-1
CASSPGQGDAQPQHF
>TRBV5-1
CASSFAGFGTEAFF
>TRBV9
CASSVAGGGYTF
>TRBV10-3
CAISMDRATGNTIYF
>TRBV5-6
CASSLEPGVNTEAFF
>TRBV18
CASSPQADNEQFF
>TRBV19
CASSSKNRDRNYGYTF
>TRBV5-1
CASSFAAGGGLQYF
>TRBV7-2
CASSLAVGTGDGYTF
>TRBV5-4
CASSLDRGDYGYTF
>TRBV19
CASSPGARGGEKLFF
>TRBV2
CASSGRQDQLTDTQYF
>TRBV5-4
CASSPTSGGAHEQFF
>TRBV10-3
CAGNRDGQPQHF
>TRBV10-3
CAISEQGNTEAFF
>TRBV7-6
CASSLAAGGPHEQYF
>TRBV6-5
CASSLQGFAGELFF
>TRBV4-3
CASSQEPGQGGYEQYF
>TRBV7-9
CASSSLRDRAVHEQYF
>TRBV6-2/TRBV6-3
CASSYSLAADTQYF
>TRBV12-3/TRBV12-4
CASSGRREAFF
>TRBV3-1/TRBV3-2
CASRPSGDTYNEQFF
>TRBV18
CASSEGSGLNTEAFF
>TRBV7-2
CASSFPLGNQPQHF
>TRBV5-5
CASSFHPTGNTEAFF
>TRBV6-5
CASSTDRGRGSPLHF
>TRBV7-9
CASSAREYQPQHF